These 2 T cell receptor beta chains were sequenced from one sample in a study of metastatic and nonmetastatic thyroid tumors. No patient received treatment before thyroid surgery. TCRdb re-called clones via MiXCR from the PCR reads. Seen here are under 30,000 clones, 20% to 30% observed once, and the top ten hold 2.4%. Specimen: blood. Receptors originate from a female donor with papillary thyroid cancer or a benign thyroid nodule (not recorded which). Some clones in this sample may be carry-over from other donors' samples.

This clone has a count of ten or more. The genes are TRBV4-1 and TRBJ2-7; tentatively, D is TRBD1 (5 bases). V gave up 0 bases and J gave up 3 bases, with 12 bases separating them. CDR3 length: 15 amino acids. CDR1 MGHRA and CDR2 YSYEKL come from the germline V gene. The CDR3 here is CASSQEGPGLYEQYF. The CDR3 nucleotides are TGCGCCAGCAGCCAAGAAGGTCCAGGGCTCTACGAGCAGTACTTC.

This clone was recorded many times. The chain uses TRBV20-1 and TRBJ2-7; 8 nucleotides align to TRBD2. V lost 6 bases, J lost 2 bases, and 6 bases stayed unmatched. Germline loops: CDR1 DFQATT, CDR2 SNEGSKA (reference sequence). This CDR3 spans 13 amino acids. CDR3: CSAGDGGAYEQYF. CDR3 sequence (DNA): TGCAGTGCCGGGGACGGGGGGGCCTACGAGCAGTACTTC.